A selection of T cell receptor beta chains follows, all from one sample in a study of monozygotic twins with cystic fibrosis. TCRdb's copy holds only in-frame clones and misses some; the assay was immunoSEQ multiplex PCR. The sample has approximately 25,000 clones, approximately 89% seen once. Source material: blood. All receptors derive from a girl aged 2-9 years with cystic fibrosis. The CDR3 runs from the conserved cysteine through the conserved F or W. D genes are given only for firm matches. Rows may omit the clone size; those that give it use once, few, many or a size class.

d_call	cdr3_length	v_call	clone_size	j_call	cdr3_nt	cdr3_aa
.	14	TRBV7-2	.	TRBJ1-1	TGTGCCAGCAGCCCAAACCATGTGACAGGTAAAGCTTTCTTT	CASSPNHVTGKAFF
.	12	TRBV10-3	.	TRBJ1-2	TGTGCCACCAGTGGAGAAAACTATGGCTACACCTTC	CATSGENYGYTF
TRBD1	16	TRBV5-1	.	TRBJ1-2	TGCGCCAGCAGCTTCACCACAGGGGGCGTTGACTATGGCTACACCTTC	CASSFTTGGVDYGYTF
.	14	TRBV4-3	.	TRBJ2-7	TGCGCCAGCAGCCCGGGCGGCAGCTCCTACGAGCAGTACTTC	CASSPGGSSYEQYF
.	15	TRBV2	.	TRBJ2-2	TGTGCCAGCAGTTCTCCGGGGACTGGCACCGGGGAGCTGTTTTTT	CASSSPGTGTGELFF
TRBD2	18	TRBV18	.	TRBJ2-7	TGTGCCAGCTCACCACCGGGACTAGCGGGGGGCAACCCCTACGAGCAGTACTTC	CASSPPGLAGGNPYEQYF
.	15	TRBV6-1	.	TRBJ2-4	TGTGCCAGCAGTGAAGCAGGGGTAGCCAAAAACATTCAGTACTTC	CASSEAGVAKNIQYF
TRBD1	14	TRBV4-3	.	TRBJ1-2	TGCGCCAGCAGCCAAGAGGGGACAGGGCATGGCTACACCTTC	CASSQEGTGHGYTF
.	15	TRBV7-2	.	TRBJ1-1	TGTGCCAGCAGCTTAGATCCGGGTCCGAACACTGAAGCTTTCTTT	CASSLDPGPNTEAFF
TRBD1	16	TRBV28	once	TRBJ2-1	TGTGCCAGCAGTAGCTGGGACAGAGAGGCCTACAATGAGCAGTTCTTC	CASSSWDREAYNEQFF
TRBD2	18	TRBV28	.	TRBJ2-5	TGTGCCAGCAGTTTAGTATTGCTAGCGGGGGCCCCGGGAGAGACCCAGTACTTC	CASSLVLLAGAPGETQYF
.	14	TRBV7-8	.	TRBJ2-7	TGTGCCAGCAGCTGGACTAGGGGGCTCTACGAGCAGTACTTC	CASSWTRGLYEQYF
.	13	TRBV7-2	.	TRBJ1-2	TGTGCCAGCAGCTTGAACAGGAACTATGGCTACACCTTC	CASSLNRNYGYTF
.	14	TRBV5-6	.	TRBJ1-3	TGTGCCAGCAGCTGGGGGCAGCCTGGAAACACCATATATTTT	CASSWGQPGNTIYF
.	15	TRBV7-2	.	TRBJ1-4	TGTGCCAGCAGCGCGGGGACCGCAACTAATGAAAAACTGTTTTTT	CASSAGTATNEKLFF
TRBD1	18	TRBV4-3	.	TRBJ1-2	TGCGCCAGCAGCCAATGGGGTGTGGGACAGGGGAGGCTCTATGGCTACACCTTC	CASSQWGVGQGRLYGYTF
.	16	TRBV6-1	.	TRBJ1-5	TGTGCCAGCAGTGGTAGTAGGGTGCGACGCAATCAGCCCCAGCATTTT	CASSGSRVRRNQPQHF
.	18	TRBV4-3	once	TRBJ1-2	TGCGCCAGCAGCCAACCCCGGTCGGGGCAGCACGCTAACTATGGCTACACCTTC	CASSQPRSGQHANYGYTF
TRBD1	14	TRBV7-6	.	TRBJ1-1	TGTGCCAGCAGCGGACAGGGGGGTAGGACTGAAGCTTTCTTT	CASSGQGGRTEAFF
.	15	TRBV4-3	.	TRBJ2-5	TGCGCCAGCAGCCAAGGGATCTCTTCCTCAGAGACCCAGTACTTC	CASSQGISSSETQYF
.	13	TRBV7-2	.	TRBJ1-6	TGTGCCAGCAGCTTATGGTGGAATTCACCCCTCCACTTT	CASSLWWNSPLHF
TRBD1	14	TRBV5-1	.	TRBJ2-4	TGCGCCAGCAGCTCGGACAGGTCCGGGGACATTCAGTACTTC	CASSSDRSGDIQYF
TRBD1	15	TRBV9	.	TRBJ1-6	TGTGCCAGCAGCGAACTGGGACAGGGGGATTCACCCCTCCACTTT	CASSELGQGDSPLHF
.	16	TRBV5-1	once	TRBJ2-7	TGCGCCAGCAGCTCCACTCCCTCCGGGGGCTCCTACGAGCAGTACTTC	CASSSTPSGGSYEQYF
.	16	TRBV7-2	.	TRBJ2-7	TGTGCCAGCAGCTTAGACAGCCGTTTCCTTATTTACGAGCAGTACTTC	CASSLDSRFLIYEQYF
TRBD1	17	TRBV7-2	.	TRBJ1-6	TGTGCCAGCAGCTTCTTGGACAGGGTCATTGGTAATTCACCCCTCCACTTT	CASSFLDRVIGNSPLHF
TRBD1	14	TRBV27	.	TRBJ1-2	TGTGCCAGCAGTTTTATAGGACAGGGATATGGCTACACCTTC	CASSFIGQGYGYTF
.	12	TRBV30	.	TRBJ1-2	TGTGCCTGGAGTCACAGCCCGGAGGGCTACACCTTC	CAWSHSPEGYTF
.	12	TRBV6-5	.	TRBJ2-3	TGTGCCAGCAGTTACTCGGGGGATACGCAGTATTTT	CASSYSGDTQYF
.	13	TRBV2	.	TRBJ1-3	TGTGCCAGCAGTGAAGTGGGCTCCAACACCATATATTTT	CASSEVGSNTIYF
.	17	TRBV7-9	once	TRBJ1-2	TGTGCCAGCACCATAATGAGGGACACGCCCTGGGGCTATGGCTACACCTTC	CASTIMRDTPWGYGYTF
.	15	TRBV6-6	.	TRBJ1-2	TGTGCCAGCAGTTACTCGAATGGGGAGTCCTATGGCTACACCTTC	CASSYSNGESYGYTF
.	14	TRBV5-6	.	TRBJ2-7	TGTGCCAGCAGCTTGGGACTCTGGGCCTTGGAGCAGTACTTC	CASSLGLWALEQYF
TRBD1	15	TRBV2	.	TRBJ1-5	TGTGCCAGCAGTGAAGGGGACAGAAGCAATCAGCCCCAGCATTTT	CASSEGDRSNQPQHF
.	12	TRBV7-2	.	TRBJ2-7	TGTGCCAGCAGCTTAGCGGCCTACGAGCAGTACTTC	CASSLAAYEQYF
.	16	TRBV7-6	.	TRBJ2-5	TGTGCCAGCAGCCGGACCGGCCAAGGAGGGTACGAGACCCAGTACTTC	CASSRTGQGGYETQYF
TRBD1	14	TRBV5-4	.	TRBJ1-2	TGTGCCAGCAGCTTGGGGACAGGGGGTAAAGGCTACACCTTC	CASSLGTGGKGYTF
.	16	TRBV5-4	.	TRBJ2-2	TGTGCCAGCAGCTGGGGACCCTCGTTAGAAGCCGGGGAGCTGTTTTTT	CASSWGPSLEAGELFF
TRBD1	11	TRBV6-6	.	TRBJ1-4	TGTGCCAGCAGGTCTACAGGGGGACTGTTTTTT	CASRSTGGLFF
.	15	TRBV9	.	TRBJ1-1	TGTGCCAGCAGCGTAGCCCCGGGGTTCAACACTGAAGCTTTCTTT	CASSVAPGFNTEAFF
.	14	TRBV5-1	.	TRBJ1-1	TGCGCCAGCAGCTTGATTGGTCCGAACACTGAAGCTTTCTTT	CASSLIGPNTEAFF
.	17	TRBV7-8	.	TRBJ2-7	TGTGCCAGCAGCTTAAGTCTAAGATACGGGGGACGTACCGAGCAGTACTTC	CASSLSLRYGGRTEQYF
TRBD1	21	TRBV7-6	.	TRBJ2-1	TGTGCCAGCAGCTTATCCGGGACAGGGGTTCCTAGGAGGGCTCTCTACAATGAGCAGTTCTTC	CASSLSGTGVPRRALYNEQFF
TRBD1	16	TRBV25-1	once	TRBJ1-6	TGTGCCAGCAGCCCGATAATAACAGGGGCCAATTCACCCCTCCACTTT	CASSPIITGANSPLHF
.	17	TRBV4-3	.	TRBJ1-6	TGCGCCAGCAGCCCCCAGTCTAATGTGGGGTTCGTTTCACCCCTCCACTTT	CASSPQSNVGFVSPLHF
.	15	TRBV14	.	TRBJ1-1	TGTGCCAGCAGCCACCTGGGGGGGGGACACACTGAAGCTTTCTTT	CASSHLGGGHTEAFF
TRBD2	15	TRBV5-1	.	TRBJ2-5	TGCGCCAGCAGCCCAAGGGGACTAGCGGAAGAGACCCAGTACTTC	CASSPRGLAEETQYF
.	15	TRBV9	.	TRBJ1-2	TGTGCCAGCAGCCCCTGGGGGGGGCTGGTGTATGGCTACACCTTC	CASSPWGGLVYGYTF
.	12	TRBV29-1	.	TRBJ1-1	TGCAGCGTCCTACTCGGGAGCACTGAAGCTTTCTTT	CSVLLGSTEAFF